This TCR beta chain was recovered during a study of T cells in Graves' hyperthyroidism and ophthalmopathy. Patients were excluded because of uncontrolled infection, other autoimmune disease, pregnancy or lactation. This clonotype has just a few counts. The CDR3 contains 14 residues. Per the germline V gene, CDR1 is SGHRS and CDR2 is YFSETQ. V was cut by 3 bases and J by 3 bases, with 12 bases left in between. Amplification of TCR beta CDR3 regions was performed using RNA transcripts as template. HTBI primers were used for first-round RT-PCR of the TCR CDR3. Using its own MiXCR run on the multiplex PCR reads, TCRdb lists one record per CDR3 protein. Of 550,000 to 650,000 distinct CDR3 sequences listed, approximately 15% are singletons.

The receptor comes from a woman in her twenties or thirties with Graves' hyperthyroidism that later progressed to Graves' ophthalmopathy. The sequenced material came from blood. The chain couples TRBV5-1 to TRBJ1-1; D perhaps matches TRBD1 (5 bases). The CDR3 coding sequence is TGCGCCAGCAGCTGGACCGGGGGGTACACTGAAGCTTTCTTT. Protein: CASSWTGGYTEAFF.